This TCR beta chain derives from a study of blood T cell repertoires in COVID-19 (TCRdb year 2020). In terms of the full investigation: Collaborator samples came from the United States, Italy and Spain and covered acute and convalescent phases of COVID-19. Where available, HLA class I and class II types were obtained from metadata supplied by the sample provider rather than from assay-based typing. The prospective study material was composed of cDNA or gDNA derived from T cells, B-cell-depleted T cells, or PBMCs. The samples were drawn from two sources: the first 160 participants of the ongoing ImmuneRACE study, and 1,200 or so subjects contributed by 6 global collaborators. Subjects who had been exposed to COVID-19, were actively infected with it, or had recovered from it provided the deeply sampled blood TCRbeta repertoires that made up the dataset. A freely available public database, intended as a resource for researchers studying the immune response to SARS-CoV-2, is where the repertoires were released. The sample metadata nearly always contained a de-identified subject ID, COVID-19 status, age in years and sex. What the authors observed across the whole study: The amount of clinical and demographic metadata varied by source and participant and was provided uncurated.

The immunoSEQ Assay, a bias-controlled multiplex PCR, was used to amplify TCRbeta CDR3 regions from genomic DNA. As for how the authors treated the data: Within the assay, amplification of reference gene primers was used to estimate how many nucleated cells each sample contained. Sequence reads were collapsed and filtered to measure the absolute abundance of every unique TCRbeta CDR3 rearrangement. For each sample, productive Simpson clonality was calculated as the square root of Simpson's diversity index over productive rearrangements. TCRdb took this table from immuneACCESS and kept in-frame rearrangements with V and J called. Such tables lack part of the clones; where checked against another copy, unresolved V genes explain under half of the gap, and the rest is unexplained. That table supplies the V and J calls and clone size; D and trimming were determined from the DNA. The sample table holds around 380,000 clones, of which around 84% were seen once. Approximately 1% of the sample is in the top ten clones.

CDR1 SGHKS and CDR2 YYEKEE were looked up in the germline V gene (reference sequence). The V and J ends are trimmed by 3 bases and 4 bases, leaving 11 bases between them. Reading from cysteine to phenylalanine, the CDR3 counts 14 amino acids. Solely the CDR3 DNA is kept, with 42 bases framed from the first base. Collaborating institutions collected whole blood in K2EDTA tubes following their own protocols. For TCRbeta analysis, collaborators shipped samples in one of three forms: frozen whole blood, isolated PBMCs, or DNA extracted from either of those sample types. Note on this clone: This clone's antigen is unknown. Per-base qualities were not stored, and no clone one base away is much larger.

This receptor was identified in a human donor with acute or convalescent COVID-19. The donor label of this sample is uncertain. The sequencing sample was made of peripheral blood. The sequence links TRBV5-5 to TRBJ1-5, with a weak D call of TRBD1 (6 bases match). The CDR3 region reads CASSWDTLNQPQHF. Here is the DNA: TGTGCCAGCAGCTGGGACACACTAAATCAGCCCCAGCATTTT.